Below are 32 T cell receptor beta chains sequenced from a single sample in a study of blood T cells in healthy people across ages. A second PCR of 7 to 11 cycles used a sample-barcoded 5' primer and a J-beta primer mix. TCRdb ran MiXCR on the 5' RACE reads and lists one entry per CDR3 protein. The table shows about 930,000 distinct CDR3 sequences, with approximately 32% occurring only once. The data also belong to a second study, concerning T cells of mothers and their children.

Material for sequencing was blood. These receptors all stem from a woman between 40 and 55 years old in good health.

This clonotype was observed a handful of times. The chain uses TRBV12-3 or TRBV12-4 and TRBJ1-3, with D perhaps matching TRBD1 (5 bases). The CDR3 covers 15 residues. Trimming removed 4 bases from V and 0 bases from J, with 10 bases in between. The CDR3 region has the DNA TGTGCCAGCAGTTGGGACGGTATCTCTGGAAACACCATATATTTT. Translation gives CASSWDGISGNTIYF.

V is TRBV30 and J is TRBJ1-4; D gene uncertain. Per germline, CDR1 GTSNPN and CDR2 SVGIG (reference sequence). V was clipped by 3 bases and J by 4 bases, with 9 bases between them. CDR3 length: 13 amino acids. The CDR3 DNA sequence: TGTGCCTGGAGACAGAGACTTAATGAAAAACTGTTTTTT. It encodes CAWRQRLNEKLFF.

V is TRBV10-3 and J is TRBJ1-2; D might be TRBD1 (5 bases). Deletions cut 3 bases from V and 4 bases from J, with 9 bases between. Per germline, CDR1 ENHRY and CDR2 SYGVKD. The length of the CDR3 is 13 residues. The CDR3 bases are TGTGCCATCAGTGAAGGGGATTGCTATGGCTACACCTTC. Translation: CAISEGDCYGYTF.

The genes are TRBV7-2 and TRBJ2-3, with a tentative D call TRBD1 (6 bases). The V gene's germline CDR1 is SGHTA and CDR2 FQGNSA. V lost 3 bases to trimming and J lost 3 bases, with 13 bases between them. The CDR3 is 15 residues long. CDR3 nucleotide sequence: TGTGCCAGCAGCTTTTCACAGGGTCTGACAGATACGCAGTATTTT. Translation gives CASSFSQGLTDTQYF.

This clonotype has just a few counts. This chain links TRBV28 with TRBJ2-3; no clear D gene. The length of the CDR3 is 14 residues. The germline V and J ends were trimmed by 3 bases and 7 bases, with 14 bases remaining between them. Germline-derived CDR1 and CDR2 are MDHEN and SYDVKM. The CDR3 DNA is TGTGCCAGCAGTTTGAAGCCCCAGCAGTATACGCAGTATTTT. This encodes CASSLKPQQYTQYF.

The chain combines TRBV15 with TRBJ1-5, with 7 positions matching TRBD1. CDR1 is LNHNV and CDR2 is YYDKDF in the germline V gene (reference sequence). The J segment lost 5 bases and the V segment lost 2 bases, leaving 0 bases of the junction unmatched. This CDR3 is built from 13 residues. The CDR3 coding sequence is TGTGCCACCAGCAGACAGGGGGATCAGCCCCAGCATTTT. Translated, it gives CATSRQGDQPQHF. Full variable domain (rest looked up from reference TRBV15 and TRBJ1-5): DAMVIQNPRYQVTQFGKPVTLSCSQTLNHNVMYWYQQKSSQAPKLLFHYYDKDFNNEADTPDNFQSRRPNTSFCFLDIRSPGLGDTAMYLCATSRQGDQPQHFGDGTRLSIL.

This clonotype was observed a handful of times. The junction shows a germline mismatch at one end, possibly a read error. The rearrangement links TRBV3-1 to TRBJ2-1; TRBD2 matches at 14 bases. The CDR3 spans 16 residues. Germline-derived CDR1 and CDR2 are LGHDT and YNNKEL (reference sequence). CDR3: CASSQSGLAGGNGQFF. DNA of the CDR3: TGTGCCAGCAGCCAATCCGGACTAGCGGGGGGTAATGGGCAGTTCTTC.

This chain uses TRBV5-4 with TRBJ2-1, with a tentative D call TRBD2 (5 bases). Trimming removed 1 base at V and 10 bases at J, with 15 bases between. Germline-derived CDR1 and CDR2 are SGHNT and YYREEE (reference sequence). This CDR3 is 14 amino acids long. The CDR3 sequence is CASSLSGKPSEQFF. The CDR3 DNA follows: TGTGCCAGCAGCTTGTCGGGAAAGCCTTCCGAGCAGTTCTTC.

The chain uses TRBV7-8 and TRBJ1-4; D unresolved. Trimming left V 4 bases short and J 0 bases short, with 9 bases between. Germline values: CDR1 SGHVS, CDR2 FQNEAQ. The CDR3 spans 15 residues. CDR3 loop: CASSSPGTTNEKLFF. In nucleotides, the CDR3 is TGTGCCAGCAGCTCCCCGGGCACAACTAATGAAAAACTGTTTTTT.

J is TRBJ2-7 and V is TRBV7-9; 12 bases agree with TRBD2. This CDR3 spans 19 amino acids. V lost 5 bases to trimming and J lost 7 bases; unmatched junction nucleotides: 21. In germline, CDR1 is SEHNR, CDR2 FQNEAQ (reference sequence). DNA of the CDR3: TGTGCCAGCAGCGCCCAACCTAGCGGGGGGGCCCTACGATACAATGAGCAGTACTTC. Amino acids: CASSAQPSGGALRYNEQYF.

This clonotype turned up a few times. This rearrangement joins TRBV10-3 to TRBJ1-5, with 10 bases that match TRBD1. The CDR3 length is 17 residues. Germline trimming cut 8 bases from V and 2 bases from J; bases unmatched to any gene: 12. In germline, CDR1 is ENHRY, CDR2 SYGVKD. In nucleotides, the CDR3 is TGTGCCATCTCACACGGTGGGGACAGGGGTGGCAATCAGCCCCAGCATTTT. This encodes CAISHGGDRGGNQPQHF.

The rearrangement joins TRBV2 to TRBJ2-7; D might be TRBD1 (5 bases). The ends were cut back, 2 bases at V and 1 base at J, with 12 bases in the middle. The CDR3 has 15 residues. The V gene's germline CDR1 is SNHLY and CDR2 FYNNEI. The CDR3 DNA reads TGTGCCAGCAGTGAAACCCAGGGCACGTCCTACGAGCAGTACTTC. Amino acid sequence: CASSETQGTSYEQYF.

This clonotype appeared a few times. CDR3 DNA sequence: TGCAGCGTTGAGGTACAGGGGGCGAGAGAGCAGTACTTC. Translated, it gives CSVEVQGAREQYF. The chain uses TRBV29-1 and TRBJ2-7; 9 bases match TRBD1. From germline, CDR1 is SQVTM and CDR2 ANQGSEA. CDR3 size: 13 residues. V lost 3 bases and J lost 7; bases outside the gene matches: 7.

Of note for this clonotype: This may come from a read error, since a much larger clone is one base off. The chain uses TRBV20-1 and TRBJ2-3, with 7 bases fitting TRBD2. Trimming at V came to 3 bases and at J to 7 bases, leaving 13 bases not matched to a gene. CDR3 size: 15 residues. The germline CDR1 and CDR2 sequences are DFQATT and SNEGSKA (reference sequence). Here the CDR3 DNA reads TGCAGTGCTAGTTCGTGGGAGGGCCTTAGTAATACGCAGTATTTT. Translating gives CSASSWEGLSNTQYF.

Of note for this clonotype: Just one base apart from a much larger clone, this may be a read error. This rearrangement joins TRBV6-5 to TRBJ2-5; unclear D gene. The germline V gene has CDR1 MNHEY and CDR2 SVGAGI. With 4 bases removed from V and 11 bases from J, the gap between germline ends came to 23 bases. The CDR3 runs to 15 residues. The chain's CDR3 is CASSLGSWVNDEQYF. The CDR3 DNA reads TGTGCCAGCAGTTTAGGGTCGTGGGTTAACGATGAGCAGTACTTC.

This clonotype was recorded a few times. The J gene is TRBJ1-2, the V gene TRBV28; D possibly corresponds to TRBD1 (6 bases). The CDR3 covers 14 residues. V lost 8 bases to trimming and J lost 4 bases, with 17 bases between them. Per the germline V gene, CDR1 is MDHEN and CDR2 is SYDVKM. The CDR3 DNA reads TGTGCCAGCCTAACCGGGGGGGCCCTCTATGGCTACACCTTC. Residues: CASLTGGALYGYTF.

This rearrangement joins TRBV5-4 to TRBJ1-2; tentatively, D is TRBD1 (5 bases). The germline CDR1 and CDR2 sequences are SGHNT and YYREEE (reference sequence). Trimming removed 5 bases at V and 4 bases at J, with 12 bases between. This CDR3 has 13 residues. CDR3 region: CASRGGERYGYTF. In DNA, the CDR3 is TGTGCCAGCAGGGGGGGGGAGCGCTATGGCTACACCTTC.

This clonotype was recorded at least ten times. The chain couples TRBV9 to TRBJ2-4; a possible D gene is TRBD2 (6 bases). Germline V gives CDR1 SGDLS, CDR2 YYNGEE. V was pared by 1 base and J by 6 bases, with 8 bases between. The CDR3 is 13 amino acids. The CDR3: CASSVRGGNIQYF. CDR3 coding DNA: TGTGCCAGCAGCGTACGGGGAGGAAACATTCAGTACTTC.

This clonotype was observed a handful of times. V is TRBV6-1 and J is TRBJ2-7, with D perhaps matching TRBD1 (6 bases). Looked up from germline, CDR1 is MNHNS and CDR2 is SASEGT. The CDR3 has 16 amino acids. V gave up 5 bases and J gave up 7 bases, with 24 bases separating them. The CDR3 is CASSIPLSQGRVEQYF. CDR3 sequence (DNA): TGTGCCAGCAGTATCCCGCTATCACAGGGCAGGGTTGAGCAGTACTTC.

This clonotype was detected only a few times. The chain joins TRBV3-1 to TRBJ2-5; possibly TRBD1 for D (5 bases). The V and J ends lost 4 bases and 1 base respectively, with 13 bases between them. CDR1 and CDR2 (germline): LGHDT, YNNKEL (reference sequence). The CDR3 extends over 15 amino acids. CDR3 nucleotide sequence: TGTGCCAGCAGCCTGGGCTGGGGCAGCCAAGAGACCCAGTACTTC. The encoded protein is CASSLGWGSQETQYF.

This clonotype was found a few times. A far larger clone is only one base removed, so a read error is likely. DNA of the CDR3: TGTGCCAGCGGCTTAGGTACCGGTTCCTACGAGCAGTACTTC. This encodes CASGLGTGSYEQYF. The chain carries TRBV7-2 and TRBJ2-7, with D hard to call. This CDR3 has 14 residues. Germline CDR1 is SGHTA and CDR2 is FQGNSA. Full variable domain (remainder filled in from reference TRBV7-2 and TRBJ2-7): GAGVSQSPSNKVTEKGKDVELRCDPISGHTALYWYRQSLGQGLEFLIYFQGNSAPDKSGLPSDRFSAERTGGSVSTLTIQRTQQEDSAVYLCASGLGTGSYEQYFGPGTRLTVT.

For the CDR3, the DNA is TGTGCCAGCAGCACATACGGGGACTCATCCGCTGAAGCTTTCTTT. Its translation is CASSTYGDSSAEAFF. V usage is TRBV7-2 and J usage is TRBJ1-1; D might be TRBD1 (5 bases). Germline CDR1 reads SGHTA; CDR2 reads FQGNSA. The CDR3 sequence is 15 residues long. V lost 5 bases and J 6 bases, leaving 19 bases between the germline ends.

The gene calls are TRBV7-2 and TRBJ1-4; D unclear. V was shortened by 3 bases and J by 8 bases, with 10 bases between the two germline ends. Germline V gene sequence: CDR1 SGHTA, CDR2 FQGNSA. This CDR3 region has 13 residues. This chain's CDR3 is CASSLGRWEKLFF. For the CDR3, the DNA is TGTGCCAGCAGCTTGGGCCGCTGGGAAAAACTGTTTTTT.

On this clonotype itself: A much bigger clone sits one base away, suggesting this may be a read error. This sequence joins TRBV9 and TRBJ2-1; TRBD1 might be the D (5 bases). The assigned J gene may be wrong: the sequence end matches TRBJ2-7 better. Per germline, CDR1 SGDLS and CDR2 YYNGEE. The CDR3 totals 15 residues. CDR3 nucleotide sequence: TGTGCCAGCAGCTCCAATCAGGGTCGATACAATGAGCAGTACTTC. Residues: CASSSNQGRYNEQYF.

Of note for this clonotype: This may come from a read error, since a much larger clone is one base off. V is TRBV7-9 and J is TRBJ1-5; D is unresolved. Germline V lookup: CDR1 SEHNR, CDR2 FQNEAQ (reference sequence). Between the trimmed V and J ends, which lost 1 base and 1 base, there was a span of 5 bases. The CDR3 loop spans 14 amino acids. CDR3 sequence reads: CASSLGFSNQPQHF. CDR3 nucleotides: TGTGCCAGCAGCTTAGGGTTCAGCAATCAGCCCCAGCATTTT.

The table lists this clonotype with many counts. This chain joins TRBV28 and TRBJ1-2, with TRBD1 matching 7 bases. Looked up from germline, CDR1 is MDHEN and CDR2 is SYDVKM. CDR3 size: 15 residues. Unmatched junction bases numbered 7, after V lost 3 bases and J lost 3 bases. The CDR3 sequence is CASSFPDREYYGYTF. The CDR3 DNA reads TGTGCCAGCAGTTTCCCTGACAGGGAGTACTATGGCTACACCTTC.

V usage is TRBV20-1 and J usage is TRBJ2-5, with TRBD2 as a possible D gene (5 bases). V was clipped by 1 base and J by 1 base, with 10 bases between them. The germline V gene has CDR1 DFQATT and CDR2 SNEGSKA (reference sequence). This CDR3 spans 14 amino acids. The DNA of the CDR3 is TGCAGTGCTAGAGGGCGGGCAGTCCAAGAGACCCAGTACTTC. It yields the protein CSARGRAVQETQYF.

As to this clonotype: This sequence may be a read error, since a much larger clone differs from it by one base. The chain couples TRBV29-1 to TRBJ1-2; D unclear. The CDR3 runs 12 residues. V was trimmed by 7 bases and J by 4 bases, leaving 13 bases between them. From germline, CDR1 is SQVTM and CDR2 ANQGSEA. In DNA form, the CDR3 reads TGCAGCGGTGAGTCCAGGTCCTATGGCTACACCTTC. Translation gives CSGESRSYGYTF.

This clonotype was seen many times. The chain employs TRBV5-1 and TRBJ2-7; D might be TRBD1 (6 bases). The germline CDR1 and CDR2 sequences are SGHRS and YFSETQ. There are 17 residues in the CDR3. Trimming took 5 bases from V and 2 from J, leaving 23 bases between them. Here the CDR3 DNA reads TGCGCCAGCAGTAACCCGGGACAAGGGGACCCCACCTACGAGCAGTACTTC. Amino acid sequence: CASSNPGQGDPTYEQYF.

The V gene is TRBV18, the J gene TRBJ1-5; perhaps TRBD1 as D (6 bases). The V and J ends lost 2 bases and 7 bases respectively, with 12 bases between them. In germline, CDR1 is KGHSH, CDR2 LQKENI. The CDR3 runs to 14 residues. CDR3 sequence (DNA): TGTGCCAGCTCACCAGCAGGGGCCGGCCAGCCCCAGCATTTT. Amino acid sequence: CASSPAGAGQPQHF.

This chain uses TRBV5-1 with TRBJ1-2; D gene unclear. Germline V gene data show CDR1 as SGHRS and CDR2 as YFSETQ. CDR3 length equals 16 residues. Trimming stripped 0 bases from V and 4 bases from J, with 16 bases between. The CDR3 protein is CASSLGRLDGFYGYTF. CDR3 sequence (DNA): TGCGCCAGCAGCTTGGGCCGGTTAGACGGATTCTATGGCTACACCTTC. The whole variable domain, filled in from reference TRBV5-1 and TRBJ1-2, reads KAGVTQTPRYLIKTRGQQVTLSCSPISGHRSVSWYQQTPGQGLQFLFEYFSETQRNKGNFPGRFSGRQFSNSRSEMNVSTLELGDSALYLCASSLGRLDGFYGYTFGSGTRLTVV.

Comment on this clonotype: One junction end disagrees with the germline gene, perhaps due to a read error. The chain couples TRBV5-1 to TRBJ2-2; possible D gene TRBD1, 6 bases. Germline CDR1 is SGHRS and CDR2 is YFSETQ. This CDR3 has 16 residues. This chain's CDR3 is CASSLLGQSDTGALFF. The CDR3 coding sequence is TGCGCCAGCAGCTTGCTCGGACAGTCGGACACCGGGGCGCTGTTTTTT.